This T cell receptor beta chain emerged from a study of STAT3 mutations in large granular lymphocyte leukemia. General study points: All newly emerging clones after therapy were STAT3 wild type. Differing intervals and regimens complicate linking therapy response to clone burden. Persisting codominant clonotypes may have hidden a small pathogenic clone. Every T-cell large granular lymphocyte leukemia patient had at least one immunodominant TCR beta clonotype.

Libraries were prepared by immunoSEQ multiplex PCR; TCRdb keeps only in-frame clonotypes and omits some of them. The sample has about 6,000 clones, roughly 34% seen once. CDR1 and CDR2 from the germline V gene are SGHTA and FQGNSA. V lost 0 bases and J 2 bases, leaving 11 bases between the germline ends. The CDR3 length is 15 residues. In this sample, this clone turned up a few times. Antigen: not known. This sequence originates from a woman in her thirties or forties with T-cell large granular lymphocyte leukemia. Some clones in this sample may be carry-over from other donors' samples. The chain combines TRBV7-2 with TRBJ2-7; possibly TRBD1 for D (6 bases). Source material: peripheral blood mononuclear cells. The CDR3, as DNA: TGTGCCAGCAGCTTAGCTTATCAGGGGACCTACGAGCAGTACTTC. It is translated as CASSLAYQGTYEQYF.